The rows below give T cell receptor beta chains drawn from one sample of a study of blood T cell repertoires in COVID-19. Repertoires were generated with immunoSEQ multiplex PCR, while TCRdb's copy carries only in-frame clones and drops some. The data hold about 59,000 clones, with more than 75% observed a single time. Material: peripheral blood. These receptors all come from a man at least 80 years old with acute or convalescent COVID-19. CDR3s include the opening cysteine and the closing phenylalanine or tryptophan. Each record gives: D gene, clone size, J gene, V gene, CDR3 DNA, CDR3 protein. D genes are given only for firm matches. Size tells how often a clone was seen (once, few, many) or the class of an expanded clone, and some rows leave it out.

TRBD1 NA TRBJ1-3 TRBV5-1 TGCGCCAGCAGCTCTGCGACAGGGGGGTCTGGAAACACCATATATTTT CASSSATGGSGNTIYF
TRBD2 NA TRBJ2-1 TRBV5-4 TGTGCCAGCAGCCGGCTACTAGCGGGGAGGAATGAGCAGTTCTTC CASSRLLAGRNEQFF
NA few TRBJ2-2 TRBV2 TGTGCCAGCAGACAAGACACCGGGGAGCTGTTTTTT CASRQDTGELFF
TRBD1 NA TRBJ2-3 TRBV18 TGTGCCAGCTCACCACGGGACAGGCCGTCTAGCACAGATACGCAGTATTTT CASSPRDRPSSTDTQYF
TRBD2 NA TRBJ2-5 TRBV9 TGTGCCAGCAGCGTAAGGTTAGCGGGAGGTCAAGAGACCCAGTACTTC CASSVRLAGGQETQYF
TRBD1 NA TRBJ1-2 TRBV11-2 TGTGCCAGCAGCTCCTGGGACAGGCGTGGTTATGGCTACACCTTC CASSSWDRRGYGYTF
NA NA TRBJ2-5 TRBV4-2 TGTGCCAGCAGCCAAGCGGGGTACCAAGAGACCCAGTACTTC CASSQAGYQETQYF
TRBD1 NA TRBJ2-3 TRBV9 TGTGCCAGCAGCGTTGGGCAGGGACGCGGCAGGGGGCTCACAGATACGCAGTATTTT CASSVGQGRGRGLTDTQYF
TRBD1 once TRBJ1-2 TRBV7-6 TGTGCCAGCAGCCAGAGACCCGGACAGGGGGTTTTTGGCTACACCTTC CASSQRPGQGVFGYTF
TRBD2 NA TRBJ2-7 TRBV6-5 TGTGCCAGCAGTTCCAGGGGAGCGGGAGAGGCGTGGGAGCAGTACTTC CASSSRGAGEAWEQYF
TRBD1 NA TRBJ1-5 TRBV6-5 TGTGCCAGCATTCCCCGGACAGGGGATGGTCAGCCCCAGCATTTT CASIPRTGDGQPQHF
TRBD2 NA TRBJ2-1 TRBV11-3 TGTGCCAGCAGCGGAATAGGACTAGCGGCCTACAATGAGCAGTTCTTC CASSGIGLAAYNEQFF
TRBD2 NA TRBJ2-7 TRBV28 TGTGCCAGCAGCTCCCGGACTAGCGGAGGGAGCTCCTACGAGCAGTACTTC CASSSRTSGGSSYEQYF
NA once TRBJ1-1 TRBV30 TGTGCCTGGAATAGGGGGGGGGAACCCACTGAAGCTTTCTTT CAWNRGGEPTEAFF
NA NA TRBJ2-7 TRBV14 TGTGCCAGCAGCCAAGATTTCGGGAGAGTTATGGAGCAGTACTTC CASSQDFGRVMEQYF
NA few TRBJ2-5 TRBV6-6 TGTGCCAGCACCCGGGGTAGTGGGGAGACCCAGTACTTC CASTRGSGETQYF
TRBD2 NA TRBJ2-1 TRBV7-2 TGTGCCAGCAGCTTGGCGGGAGGGCGGGAAAATGAGCAGTTCTTC CASSLAGGRENEQFF
NA NA TRBJ2-3 TRBV9 TGTGCCAGCAGCGTAAGTGGGAGCGGGAGCACAGATACGCAGTATTTT CASSVSGSGSTDTQYF
NA NA TRBJ1-1 TRBV10-1 TGCGCCAGCAGTGATTTGGTAGACACTGAAGCTTTCTTT CASSDLVDTEAFF
NA once TRBJ1-4 TRBV5-1 TGCGCCAGCAGGCAGGGCGAGATTAGAGAAAAACTGTTTTTT CASRQGEIREKLFF
TRBD2 NA TRBJ2-1 TRBV5-1 TGCGCCAGCAGCTGGGGGACTAGCGGGGGCCCCAATGAGCAGTTCTTC CASSWGTSGGPNEQFF
NA NA TRBJ1-2 TRBV5-4 TGTGCCAGCAGTTTGTTTGGGGGCTCTAACTATGGCTACACCTTC CASSLFGGSNYGYTF
TRBD1 NA TRBJ1-4 TRBV12-3/TRBV12-4 TGTGCCAGCCGACAGGGGGCTTATGAAAAACTGTTTTTT CASRQGAYEKLFF
TRBD2 NA TRBJ2-3 TRBV19 TGTGCCAGTAGTATAATAGCGGGGGGGGTCGATACGCAGTATTTT CASSIIAGGVDTQYF
NA NA TRBJ1-5 TRBV12-3/TRBV12-4 TGTGCCAGCAGTTTAGAGGTCAGGGGAGCCCAGCATTTT CASSLEVRGAQHF
TRBD2 NA TRBJ2-2 TRBV19 TGTGCCAGTAGTATCAGGACTAGCGGGTCCACCGGGGAGCTGTTTTTT CASSIRTSGSTGELFF
NA NA TRBJ2-3 TRBV3-1/TRBV3-2 TGTGCCAGCAGCCAACGAGGGTACGCGTATACGCAGTATTTT CASSQRGYAYTQYF
TRBD1 NA TRBJ1-4 TRBV15 TGTGCCACCAGCAGAAAGACAGGGGGCGCAACTAATGAAAAACTGTTTTTT CATSRKTGGATNEKLFF
NA NA TRBJ1-2 TRBV12-3/TRBV12-4 TGTGCCAGCAGTCCGCAGAATTACTATGGCTACACCTTC CASSPQNYYGYTF
NA NA TRBJ2-5 TRBV7-2 TGTGCCAGCAGCTCACTAGAGACCCAGTACTTC CASSSLETQYF
TRBD1 NA TRBJ2-1 TRBV7-8 TGTGCCAGCAGCTTAGGCGAGACAGGGAGAAATGAGCAGTTCTTC CASSLGETGRNEQFF
TRBD2 NA TRBJ2-2 TRBV11-3 TGTGCCAGCAGCCCGCGGGGAGCGGGAGTAGAGCTGTTTTTT CASSPRGAGVELFF
TRBD1 NA TRBJ2-3 TRBV5-1 TGCGCCAGCGGCCAGACAGGGCCCACAGATACGCAGTATTTT CASGQTGPTDTQYF
NA NA TRBJ1-2 TRBV7-2 TGTGCCAGCAGTCACCCCCCGGGACAATGGGACTATGGCTACACCTTC CASSHPPGQWDYGYTF
TRBD1 NA TRBJ1-1 TRBV19 TGTGCCAGTAGTACCAGACAGGGGGGTTGGTACACTGAAGCTTTCTTT CASSTRQGGWYTEAFF
NA NA TRBJ2-2 TRBV7-3 TGTGCCAGCAGCTTGGGGACTAACACCGGGGAGCTGTTTTTT CASSLGTNTGELFF
NA NA TRBJ1-1 TRBV27 TGTGCCAGCGGGCAGGGCAGGGAAAAAACTGAAGCTTTCTTT CASGQGREKTEAFF
NA few TRBJ1-1 TRBV5-1 TGCGCCAGCAGCTTGGGACAGTGGACTGAAGCTTTCTTT CASSLGQWTEAFF
NA few TRBJ2-7 TRBV5-4 TGTGCCAGCAGCATCGACCAGGGGTCGCGCGAGCAGTACTTC CASSIDQGSREQYF
NA few TRBJ1-5 TRBV10-2 TGCGCCAGCAGTGAGCTTGTAAATCAGCCCCAGCATTTT CASSELVNQPQHF
TRBD2 NA TRBJ2-7 TRBV7-2 TGTGCCAGCAGCTTCGGACTAGCGGAACACGAGCAGTACTTC CASSFGLAEHEQYF
NA NA TRBJ2-2 TRBV7-3 TGTGCCAGCAGCTTAAATAGTCCGGGGACCGGGGAGCTGTTTTTT CASSLNSPGTGELFF
TRBD1 NA TRBJ2-7 TRBV4-1 TGCGCCAGCAGCCGCGGGGGACAGGGAACCTACGAGCAGTACTTC CASSRGGQGTYEQYF
NA NA TRBJ2-1 TRBV7-2 TGTGCCAGCAGCTTACAACTATTCTACAATGAGCAGTTCTTC CASSLQLFYNEQFF
TRBD1 NA TRBJ1-6 TRBV5-1 TGCGCCAGCAGCTTGGAAGGACAGGCCTATAATTCACCCCTCCACTTT CASSLEGQAYNSPLHF
TRBD1 NA TRBJ2-4 TRBV24-1 TGTGCCACCAGTGATTCCGTGACAGGGGGCGATGGCATTCAGTACTTC CATSDSVTGGDGIQYF
NA NA TRBJ2-7 TRBV11-2 TGTGCCAGCAGCTTAGCTATAGGGAGCTACGAGCAGTACTTC CASSLAIGSYEQYF
TRBD1 NA TRBJ1-2 TRBV19 TGTGCCAGTACCCTAAGGGGGACAGTTGGATATGGCTACACCTTC CASTLRGTVGYGYTF
NA NA TRBJ2-1 TRBV6-4 TGTGCCAGCAGTGACTCTTTTCGGGGGAGTGAGCAGTTCTTC CASSDSFRGSEQFF
TRBD2 NA TRBJ2-1 TRBV11-3 TGTGCCAGCAGCGGGCCTCGGGGGGGTGAGCAGTTCTTC CASSGPRGGEQFF
NA NA TRBJ2-4 TRBV19 TGTGCCAGTAGTGAGACAAACAGGGTCATTCAGTACTTC CASSETNRVIQYF